This T cell receptor (beta chain) was sequenced in a study of blood T cell repertoires in COVID-19. Study at large: Italy, Spain and the United States were the sources of the convalescent and acute COVID-19 samples.

Source study methods: Researchers report that nucleated cell counts were estimated from reference gene primer amplification. Generated by immunoSEQ multiplex PCR, the TCRdb table keeps only in-frame clones and is missing some. The V and J calls and clone size come from that table; D and trimming were worked out from the DNA. The sample lists approximately 250,000 clones, about 85% seen once, with around 3.6% in the top ten. This clone was recorded once. V lost 5 bases, J lost 6 bases, and 4 bases stayed unmatched. The CDR3 contains 14 residues. Germline V gives CDR1 SGHVS, CDR2 FQNEAQ. This clonotype originated in a man aged 18 to 35 with active or convalescent COVID-19. The source material was peripheral blood. The V gene is TRBV7-8, the J gene TRBJ2-1, with 10 bases matching TRBD2. In DNA, the CDR3 is TGTGCCAGCAGCCTCTGGACTAGCGGCAATGAGCAGTTCTTC. As protein: CASSLWTSGNEQFF.